Listed here are 15 T cell receptor beta chains from one sample, sequenced in a study of OX40 agonist ivuxolimab in advanced cancers. Assay used: immunoSEQ multiplex PCR; TCRdb lists only in-frame clones, some missing. Among 37,000 or so clones listed, roughly 82% were seen once. Here the sequenced sample was CD4+ or CD8+ T cells sorted from blood, taken in a trial of the OX40 agonist ivuxolimab. The receptors stem from an adult with an advanced solid tumor such as melanoma, head and neck, liver or kidney cancer.

The V and J genes are TRBV19 and TRBJ2-1; no reliable D call. CDR1 is LNHDA and CDR2 is SQIVND in the germline V gene (reference sequence). V dropped 1 base and J dropped 5 bases, with 6 bases sitting between them. The CDR3 covers 13 residues. In nucleotides, the CDR3 is TGTGCCAGTAGTATAGGCATTAACAATGAGCAGTTCTTC. This codes for CASSIGINNEQFF. Filled out from reference TRBV19 and TRBJ2-1, the complete variable domain reads DGGITQSPKYLFRKEGQNVTLSCEQNLNHDAMYWYRQDPGQGLRLIYYSQIVNDFQKGDIAEGYSVSREKKESFPLTVTSAQKNPTAFYLCASSIGINNEQFFGPGTRLTVL.

The V call is TRBV9, the J call TRBJ1-4; 7 bases align to TRBD1. There are 18 residues in the CDR3. V lost 1 base to trimming and J lost 1 base; unmatched junction nucleotides: 10. The germline CDR1 and CDR2 sequences are SGDLS and YYNGEE. CDR3 amino acids: CASSVTPDRVLTNEKLFF. The CDR3, as DNA: TGTGCCAGCAGCGTAACCCCAGACAGGGTTTTAACTAATGAAAAACTGTTTTTT. Drawing the rest from reference TRBV9 and TRBJ1-4, the complete variable domain is DSGVTQTPKHLITATGQRVTLRCSPRSGDLSVYWYQQSLDQGLQFLIQYYNGEERAKGNILERFSAQQFPDLHSELNLSSLELGDSALYFCASSVTPDRVLTNEKLFFGSGTQLSVL.

V usage is TRBV6-1 and J usage is TRBJ2-2, with D uncertain. Trimming took off 1 base at V and 4 bases at J, with 4 bases between the two ends. Germline CDR1 and CDR2: MNHNS and SASEGT. The CDR3 totals 13 residues. DNA of the CDR3: TGTGCCAGCAGTGAAGTAGGCACCGGGGAGCTGTTTTTT. This encodes CASSEVGTGELFF.

V usage is TRBV7-9 and J usage is TRBJ2-5; 9 positions match TRBD1. The CDR3 runs to 16 residues. CDR1 is SEHNR, CDR2 FQNEAQ, per germline (reference sequence). V was pared by 6 bases and J by 1 base, with 9 bases of the junction left unmatched. CDR3 sequence (DNA): TGTGCCAGCAGTTCCGGGACAGGGAACCTCCAAGAGACCCAGTACTTC. Protein sequence: CASSSGTGNLQETQYF. Together with reference TRBV7-9 and TRBJ2-5, the CDR3 gives the full variable domain: DTGVSQNPRHKITKRGQNVTFRCDPISEHNRLYWYRQTLGQGPEFLTYFQNEAQLEKSRLLSDRFSAERPKGSFSTLEIQRTEQGDSAMYLCASSSGTGNLQETQYFGPGTRLLVL.

The chain links TRBV18 to TRBJ2-5; D is undetermined. CDR3 length equals 13 residues. Looked up from germline, CDR1 is KGHSH and CDR2 is LQKENI. Trimming removed 5 bases from V and 5 bases from J, with 12 bases in between. The CDR3 region has the DNA TGTGCCAGCTCAGCCGACCACGGGGAGACCCAGTACTTC. Translated: CASSADHGETQYF.

The V gene is TRBV10-3, the J gene TRBJ2-3, with D maybe TRBD1 (5 bases). From germline, CDR1 is ENHRY and CDR2 SYGVKD. Trimming cost V 3 bases and J 5 bases, with 6 bases left between them. The CDR3 spans 12 residues. The CDR3 DNA reads TGTGCCATCAGTGAAAGGGGAGATACGCAGTATTTT. Its protein is CAISERGDTQYF.

This chain links TRBV6-1 with TRBJ1-4; D is undetermined. From germline, CDR1 is MNHNS and CDR2 SASEGT. Trimming stripped 3 bases from V and 4 bases from J, with 18 bases between. The CDR3 loop spans 17 amino acids. The CDR3 sequence is CASSDAANPTFNEKLFF. The CDR3 DNA follows: TGTGCCAGCAGTGACGCAGCGAACCCAACCTTTAATGAAAAACTGTTTTTT.

The chain employs TRBV7-9 and TRBJ1-2; D perhaps matches TRBD1 (5 bases). Trimming took 3 bases from V and 8 from J, leaving 19 bases between them. CDR3 length equals 15 residues. Per the germline V gene, CDR1 is SEHNR and CDR2 is FQNEAQ (reference sequence). CDR3 residues: CASSFPRVPTGGYTF. DNA of the CDR3: TGTGCCAGCAGCTTCCCCAGGGTTCCCACTGGGGGCTACACCTTC. Full variable domain (outside the CDR3, taken from reference TRBV7-9 and TRBJ1-2): DTGVSQNPRHKITKRGQNVTFRCDPISEHNRLYWYRQTLGQGPEFLTYFQNEAQLEKSRLLSDRFSAERPKGSFSTLEIQRTEQGDSAMYLCASSFPRVPTGGYTFGSGTRLTVV.

The J gene is TRBJ2-1, the V gene TRBV9; TRBD2 might be the D (5 bases). Trimming took off 4 bases at V and 2 bases at J, with 13 bases between the two ends. Germline CDR1 and CDR2: SGDLS and YYNGEE. The CDR3 length is 15 residues. The CDR3 coding sequence is TGTGCCAGCAGCCTCGGCGGGCAGCCCTACAATGAGCAGTTCTTC. It is translated as CASSLGGQPYNEQFF.

This chain links TRBV5-1 with TRBJ2-7, with D hard to call. Germline-derived CDR1 and CDR2 are SGHRS and YFSETQ. CDR3 length equals 11 residues. The V end lost 4 bases, the J end lost 0 bases, and 2 bases lay between the germline ends. The CDR3 is CASSPSYEQYF. CDR3 DNA: TGCGCCAGCAGCCCCTCCTACGAGCAGTACTTC.

Only a few counts were recorded for this clone. The V call is TRBV28, the J call TRBJ1-5; maybe TRBD1 (6 bases). Deletions cut 3 bases from V and 7 bases from J, with 13 bases between. CDR1 and CDR2 (germline): MDHEN, SYDVKM. The CDR3 is made up of 14 amino acids. CDR3 nucleotide sequence: TGTGCCAGCAGTTTCCCAGGGGACCGGCAGCCCCAGCATTTT. Its protein is CASSFPGDRQPQHF.

The chain uses TRBV14 and TRBJ1-3; unclear D gene. Trimming cost V 4 bases and J 8 bases, with 15 bases left between them. Germline loops: CDR1 SGHDN, CDR2 FVKESK. The CDR3 is made up of 14 amino acids. CDR3 region: CASSLTGLWDTIYF. CDR3 DNA: TGTGCCAGCAGCCTTACCGGTCTGTGGGACACCATATATTTT.

The chain couples TRBV6-6 to TRBJ1-1; TRBD1 matches at 7 bases. The CDR3 totals 15 residues. Germline trimming cut 6 bases from V and 3 bases from J; bases unmatched to any gene: 10. The V gene's germline CDR1 is MNHNY and CDR2 SVGAGI (reference sequence). Here the CDR3 reads CASSSEGGQDTEAFF. The CDR3 coding sequence is TGTGCCAGCAGCTCCGAAGGGGGCCAGGACACTGAAGCTTTCTTT.

V gene TRBV6-5 combines with J gene TRBJ1-1, with 9 bases lining up with TRBD1. V lost 6 bases to trimming and J lost 8 bases; unmatched junction nucleotides: 10. Germline lookup yields CDR1 MNHEY and CDR2 SVGAGI. CDR3 size: 14 residues. The CDR3 DNA reads TGTGCCAGCAGCCTCAGATCCGGGACAGGGGAAGCTTTCTTT. Its translation is CASSLRSGTGEAFF.

The V gene is TRBV11-2, the J gene TRBJ1-2; D unclear. The CDR3 spans 14 residues. Germline V lookup: CDR1 SGHAT, CDR2 FQNNGV. Trimming took 0 bases from V and 4 from J, leaving 9 bases between them. DNA for the CDR3: TGTGCCAGCAGCTTAGATCAGACCGCCTATGGCTACACCTTC. Protein product: CASSLDQTAYGYTF.